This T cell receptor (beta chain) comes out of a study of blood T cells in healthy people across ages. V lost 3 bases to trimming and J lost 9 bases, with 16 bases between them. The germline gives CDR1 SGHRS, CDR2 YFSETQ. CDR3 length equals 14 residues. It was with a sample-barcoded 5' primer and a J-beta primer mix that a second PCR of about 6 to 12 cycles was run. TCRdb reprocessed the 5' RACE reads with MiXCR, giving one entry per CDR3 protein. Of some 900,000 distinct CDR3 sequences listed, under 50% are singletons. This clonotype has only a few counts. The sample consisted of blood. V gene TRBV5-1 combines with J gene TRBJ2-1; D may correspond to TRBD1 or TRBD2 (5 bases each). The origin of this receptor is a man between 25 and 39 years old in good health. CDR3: CASSSGTSPVEQFF. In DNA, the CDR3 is TGCGCCAGCAGCTCAGGGACCAGTCCAGTTGAGCAGTTCTTC.